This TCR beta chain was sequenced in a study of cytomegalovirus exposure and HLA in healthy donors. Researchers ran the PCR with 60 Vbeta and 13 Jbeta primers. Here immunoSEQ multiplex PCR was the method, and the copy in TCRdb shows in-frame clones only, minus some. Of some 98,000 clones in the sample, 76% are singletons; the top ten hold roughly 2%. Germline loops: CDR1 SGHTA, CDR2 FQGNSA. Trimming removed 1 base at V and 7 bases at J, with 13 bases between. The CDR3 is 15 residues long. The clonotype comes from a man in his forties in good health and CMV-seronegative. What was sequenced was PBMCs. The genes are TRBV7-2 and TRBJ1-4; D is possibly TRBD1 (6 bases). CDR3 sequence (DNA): TGTGCCAGCAGCTTAGGGGGGGGCATGAGTGAAAAACTGTTTTTT. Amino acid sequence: CASSLGGGMSEKLFF.